This T cell receptor (beta chain) derives from a study of T cell responses to AZD1222 COVID-19 vaccine. Study outcomes and limitations: At 160-218 and 743-854, vaccine-associated CD4 TCRs were dominant, and they spanned spike.

Only a few counts were recorded for this clone. Its antigen is unknown. TCRdb keeps only in-frame clones here, not all; method: immunoSEQ multiplex PCR. This sample has approximately 46,000 clones, with about 90% found just once. This CDR3 comprises 15 residues. Trimming removed 4 bases from V and 7 bases from J; junction bases left unmatched: 11. Germline-derived CDR1 and CDR2 are SNHLY and FYNNEI. The chain carries TRBV2 and TRBJ1-1; 8 bases are a match to TRBD1. The sequence was obtained from an adult who received the AZD1222 COVID-19 vaccine. The input for sequencing was peripheral blood, taken 28 days after the second AZD1222 dose. The CDR3 spells CASSGDRQGYGEAFF. CDR3 in DNA: TGTGCCAGCAGTGGTGACAGACAGGGGTACGGTGAAGCTTTCTTT.